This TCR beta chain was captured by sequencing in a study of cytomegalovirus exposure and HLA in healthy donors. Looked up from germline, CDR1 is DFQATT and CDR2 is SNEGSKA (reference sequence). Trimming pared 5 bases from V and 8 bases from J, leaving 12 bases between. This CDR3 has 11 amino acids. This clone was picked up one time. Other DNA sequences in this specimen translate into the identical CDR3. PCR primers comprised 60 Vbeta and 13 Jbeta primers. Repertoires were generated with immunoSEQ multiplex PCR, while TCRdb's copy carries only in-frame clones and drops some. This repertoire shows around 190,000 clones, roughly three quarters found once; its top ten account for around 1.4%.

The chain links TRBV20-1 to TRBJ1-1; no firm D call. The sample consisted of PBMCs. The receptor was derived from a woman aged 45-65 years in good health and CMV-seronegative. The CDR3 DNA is TGCAGTGCTGGATTGACGGGGGAAGCTTTCTTT. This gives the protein CSAGLTGEAFF.